This is a list of T cell receptor beta chains from one sample in a study of CD8 T cells in Susac syndrome. A single record per CDR3 protein comes from TCRdb applying MiXCR to the immunoSEQ multiplex PCR reads. The sample contains around 200,000 distinct CDR3 sequences, about 95% of which appear only once. The sample taken for sequencing was CD4+ T cells from PBMCs. These receptors originate from a human donor in good health. CDR3s include the opening cysteine and the closing phenylalanine or tryptophan. A D gene is named only where the DNA matches it firmly. Some rows have no size entry. The others give once, few or many, or a class for an expanded clone.

d_call	clone_size	j_call	v_call	cdr3_nt	cdr3_aa
.	.	TRBJ1-2	TRBV9	TGTGCCAGCAGCGTGGACAGTGGCCCAGGGAATGGCTACACCTTC	CASSVDSGPGNGYTF
.	.	TRBJ2-5	TRBV24-1	TGTGCCACCAGTGATTTCCAGACCCAGTACTTC	CATSDFQTQYF
TRBD1	.	TRBJ1-4	TRBV29-1	TGCAGCGGGGGACAGGGAAATGAAAAACTGTTTTTT	CSGGQGNEKLFF
.	.	TRBJ2-7	TRBV12-3/TRBV12-4	TGTGCCAGCAGCCACAACAGGGACTCCTACGAGCAGTACTTC	CASSHNRDSYEQYF
.	once	TRBJ1-1	TRBV3-1	TGTGCCAGCAGCTTCGGGGGACCTGAAGCTTTCTTT	CASSFGGPEAFF
TRBD1	.	TRBJ1-2	TRBV12-3/TRBV12-4	TGTGCCAGCAGTCTCGGACAGGGAGGCTACACCTTC	CASSLGQGGYTF
.	.	TRBJ2-6	TRBV28	TGTGCCAGCAGTTTATCAGGGACTGGGGCCAACGTCCTGACTTTC	CASSLSGTGANVLTF
.	.	TRBJ1-1	TRBV7-6	TGTGCCAGCAGCCACCCGTCTGGGATGAACACTGAAGCTTTCTTT	CASSHPSGMNTEAFF
TRBD1	.	TRBJ1-4	TRBV4-3	TGCGCCAGCAGCCGGGACAGCTTAATGAAAATTCTGTTTTTT	CASSRDSLMKILFF
.	.	TRBJ2-6	TRBV29-1	TGCAGCGGGGTGGAGGCCTTAGGGCCTAACGTCCTGACTTTC	CSGVEALGPNVLTF
TRBD2	.	TRBJ2-5	TRBV15	TGTGCCACCAGCAGAGGGGGACTAGCGGGGACCCAAGAGACCCAGTACTTC	CATSRGGLAGTQETQYF
.	once	TRBJ2-3	TRBV29-1	TGCAGCGTTGAAAGTACAGATACGCAGTATTTT	CSVESTDTQYF
TRBD1	.	TRBJ1-6	TRBV7-9	TGTGCCAGCAGCGGGGGACAGGGAAGTTCACCCCTCCACTTT	CASSGGQGSSPLHF
.	.	TRBJ2-7	TRBV6-5	TGTGCCAGCAGCCGAGGAGACTCCTACGAGCAGTACTTC	CASSRGDSYEQYF
.	.	TRBJ2-1	TRBV28	TGTGCCAGCCGTACGATGGAGGGGCGGAATGAGCAGTTCTTC	CASRTMEGRNEQFF
TRBD2	.	TRBJ2-3	TRBV5-1	TGCGCCAGCAGCTCTAGCGGAGTGAGCACAGATACGCAGTATTTT	CASSSSGVSTDTQYF
TRBD1	.	TRBJ1-5	TRBV19	TGTGCCAGTAAATGGGCCGGGACAGGAAATCAGCCCCAGCATTTT	CASKWAGTGNQPQHF
.	.	TRBJ1-1	TRBV29-1	TGCAGCGTTAACGGACACCGGAACACTGAAGCTTTCTTT	CSVNGHRNTEAFF
.	.	TRBJ2-2	TRBV28	TGTGCCAGCAGAAGACAGCTCAACACCGGGGAGCTGTTTTTT	CASRRQLNTGELFF
.	.	TRBJ2-3	TRBV5-1	TGCGCCAGCAGGGCGGGGGCAATCGCAGATACGCAGTATTTT	CASRAGAIADTQYF
.	few	TRBJ2-1	TRBV5-4	TGTGCCAGCAGCTTGGACAGCAGCTCCTACAATGAGCAGTTCTTC	CASSLDSSSYNEQFF
.	.	TRBJ2-7	TRBV29-1	TGCAGCGTTTCGAACGGACCTTATTACGAGCAGTACTTC	CSVSNGPYYEQYF
.	once	TRBJ1-5	TRBV29-1	TGCAGCGCCGGGCCAGCAAACGGGGCCCAGCATTTT	CSAGPANGAQHF
.	.	TRBJ2-7	TRBV12-3/TRBV12-4	TGTGCCAGCAGCGGCGGACCCACCTACGAGCAGTACTTC	CASSGGPTYEQYF
TRBD2	.	TRBJ2-1	TRBV10-3	TGTGCCATCAGCCTAGCGGGGGACAATGAGCAGTTCTTC	CAISLAGDNEQFF
.	once	TRBJ1-6	TRBV15	TGTGCCACCAGCAGAGATCAGGGTCGAGGTTCACCCCTCCACTTT	CATSRDQGRGSPLHF
.	.	TRBJ2-6	TRBV29-1	TGCAGCGTCATTATGCCCAGCCCGTCTGGGGCCAACGTCCTGACTTTC	CSVIMPSPSGANVLTF
.	.	TRBJ1-2	TRBV5-1	TGCGCCAGCACGGTCGGGATTGACTATGGCTACACCTTC	CASTVGIDYGYTF
TRBD1	.	TRBJ2-2	TRBV7-8	TGTGCCAGCAGCTGGGGACAGGCGAACACCGGGGAGCTGTTTTTT	CASSWGQANTGELFF
.	.	TRBJ1-5	TRBV7-9	TGTGCCAGCAGCTTAGTAACGGTGAATCAGCCCCAGCATTTT	CASSLVTVNQPQHF
TRBD2	.	TRBJ2-1	TRBV3-1	TGTGCCAGCAGCCCGACGGCTAGCGGGACCCCGGGGTTCTTC	CASSPTASGTPGFF
.	.	TRBJ2-3	TRBV27	TGTGCCAGCAGTTCCCCCCCTCAGACAGATACGCAGTATTTT	CASSSPPQTDTQYF
.	.	TRBJ2-5	TRBV20-1	TGCAGTGCTAGCCCCGCCGTGCTAGGGGAGACCCAGTACTTC	CSASPAVLGETQYF
.	.	TRBJ1-2	TRBV29-1	TGCAGCGCTGTGGGGATCTATGGCTACACCTTC	CSAVGIYGYTF
.	.	TRBJ1-1	TRBV29-1	TGCAGCGTTGTAAGGGGAGTAGCTTTCTTT	CSVVRGVAFF
.	once	TRBJ1-6	TRBV3-1	TGTGCCAGCAGCCCCGTCCGGGGGGCACCCCTCCACTTT	CASSPVRGAPLHF
.	.	TRBJ2-5	TRBV6-5	TGTGCCAGCAGCACGGAAATCCAAGAGACCCAGTACTTC	CASSTEIQETQYF
TRBD1	.	TRBJ1-2	TRBV20-1	TGCAGTGCTAGTGCCCCCCGGGACAGGGTCCTATACAACTATGGCTACACCTTC	CSASAPRDRVLYNYGYTF
.	.	TRBJ2-2	TRBV27	TGTGCCAGCAGCGCCAGGGGCCCCGGGGAGCTGTTTTTT	CASSARGPGELFF
TRBD2	.	TRBJ2-1	TRBV29-1	TGCAGCGTTTCCCCCACTAGCGGGAGGTGGTATGAGCAGTTCTTC	CSVSPTSGRWYEQFF
.	.	TRBJ1-2	TRBV7-2	TGTGCCAGCAGCTTGGGGGGCCTCGACTATGGCTACACCTTC	CASSLGGLDYGYTF
.	.	TRBJ2-1	TRBV20-1	TGCAGTGCTACGAGACTAGGTTTCAACAATGAGCAGTTCTTC	CSATRLGFNNEQFF
TRBD2	.	TRBJ2-5	TRBV20-1	TGCAGTGCTAGAGGAGGACTAGCGACAATGGAGACCCAGTACTTC	CSARGGLATMETQYF
.	.	TRBJ2-1	TRBV30	TGTGCCTGGAGTGTAGGGAGCAGCTCCTACAATGAGCAGTTCTTC	CAWSVGSSSYNEQFF
.	.	TRBJ1-1	TRBV10-3	TGTGCCATCAGTGAGTCGAATTGGAACACTGAAGCTTTCTTT	CAISESNWNTEAFF
.	.	TRBJ2-3	TRBV7-7	TGTGCTAGCAGCGAAAACCCCCTAGCGACAGATACGCAGTATTTT	CASSENPLATDTQYF
TRBD1	.	TRBJ2-5	TRBV28	TGTGCCAGCAGTTCGAATGGTGGGGGCGACAGGGTTGTGACCCAGTACTTC	CASSSNGGGDRVVTQYF
.	.	TRBJ2-3	TRBV7-2	TGTGCCAGCAGCTTAGTCTGGGGGCGGGACACGCAGTATTTT	CASSLVWGRDTQYF
.	once	TRBJ2-1	TRBV27	TGTGCCGTCCACGGCTCCTACAATGAGCAGTTCTTC	CAVHGSYNEQFF
.	.	TRBJ2-1	TRBV20-1	TGCAGCCTCCGGGGGGCGGGGGTTCGAATATCCTACAATGAGCAGTTCTTC	CSLRGAGVRISYNEQFF